The T cell receptor beta chain described here comes from a study of T cell responses to AZD1222 COVID-19 vaccine. General observations from the study: Spike-specific TCRs gained breadth and depth after people received two AZD1222 doses. Variant regions that are unmutated are reportedly the target of nearly half of spike-specific TCRs.

Remarks on this clone: Antigen specificity is unknown.

The repertoire was sequenced with immunoSEQ multiplex PCR; TCRdb's copy has only in-frame clones and lacks some. The sample consists of about 69,000 clones, 75% to 90% of them appearing once. In germline, CDR1 is LNHNV, CDR2 YYDKDF (reference sequence). CDR3 length: 13 residues. V was trimmed by 3 bases and J by 6 bases, leaving 12 bases between them. Second doses at about 4 or about 12 weeks were pooled. The chain couples TRBV15 to TRBJ2-7; the D gene is possibly TRBD2 (7 bases). This TCR came from an adult who received the AZD1222 COVID-19 vaccine. The sample in question was peripheral blood, obtained 28 days after the second AZD1222 dose. The CDR3 protein is CATSSGGGGEQYF. The CDR3 nucleotides read TGTGCCACCAGCAGTGGGGGCGGGGGCGAGCAGTACTTC.